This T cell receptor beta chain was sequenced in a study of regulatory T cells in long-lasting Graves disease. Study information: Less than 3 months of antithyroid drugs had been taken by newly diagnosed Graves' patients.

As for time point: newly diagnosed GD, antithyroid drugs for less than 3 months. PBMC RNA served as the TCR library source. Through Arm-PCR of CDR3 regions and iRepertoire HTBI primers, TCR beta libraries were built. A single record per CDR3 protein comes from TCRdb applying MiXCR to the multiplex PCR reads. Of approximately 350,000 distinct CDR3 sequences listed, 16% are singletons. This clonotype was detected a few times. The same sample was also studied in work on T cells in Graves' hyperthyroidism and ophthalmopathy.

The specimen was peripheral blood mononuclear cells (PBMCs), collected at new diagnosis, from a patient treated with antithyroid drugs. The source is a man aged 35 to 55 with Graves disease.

CDR3 residues: CASSSPLPGELFF. The CDR3 bases are TGTGCCAGCAGCTCACCCTTGCCCGGGGAGCTGTTTTTT. This chain uses TRBV5-6 with TRBJ2-2, with no clear D. The CDR3 spans 13 residues. The V and J ends lost 3 bases and 6 bases respectively, with 9 bases between them. CDR1 is SGHDT, CDR2 YYEEEE, per germline.